The present TCR beta chain was sequenced within a study of glioma-infiltrating T cells after dendritic cell vaccination (dated by TCRdb to about 2016). Concerning the study at large: The cohort included 15 or so glioblastoma patients drawn from Phase I and II dendritic cell vaccination trials, of whom 9 were newly diagnosed and 6 had recurrent disease. Deep sequencing of TCR beta CDR3 regions was used to quantify tumor-infiltrating lymphocyte content and compare tumor and blood repertoires in dendritic cell-vaccinated glioblastoma patients. Between 2003 and 2012, patients were given autologous tumor lysate-pulsed dendritic cell vaccination. The vaccine was prepared from monocyte-derived dendritic cells that were cultured for 6 to 7 days with IL-4 and GM-CSF and then pulsed overnight with autologous tumor lysate. Survival after dendritic cell vaccination was correlated with TCR sequencing metrics, such as TIL content and the overlap between tumor and blood repertoires. Each patient was given three intradermal dendritic cell vaccine injections, spaced two weeks apart, in the arm below the axilla. The full study reports these points: The cohort was small and heterogeneous, and full blood and tumor sets were available for few patients, with initial-recurrent tumor pairs available for even fewer patients. Longer time to progression and overall survival after dendritic cell vaccination were predicted by higher estimated pretreatment TIL content. TCR clonality showed no direct relationship with survival, which suggests that a diverse polyclonal response may matter. The TCR overlap response model with three groups was called speculative and said to need prospective validation.

The time point label, read with the paper, signifies: after dendritic cell vaccination, including at tumor progression/relapse. To be selected, patients needed enough residual fresh-frozen tumor tissue and more than two years of available survival data. None of the glioblastoma patients carried an isocitrate dehydrogenase mutation, although molecular status otherwise varied. PBMC were collected before vaccination, two weeks after the third vaccination, and at tumor progression if progression occurred. The Qiagen DNeasy Blood extraction Kit was used for extraction of genomic DNA. Remarks on this clone: Its specific antigen is unknown. It has no much larger one-base neighbor in the sample; base qualities were not kept.

The germline V end is reduced by 4 bases and the J end by 5 bases; junction bases left unmatched: 8. Taken from the germline V gene, the CDR1 and CDR2 loops are SGHTS and YDEGEE. From cysteine to phenylalanine, the CDR3 is 15 amino acids long. The retained sequence is limited to the CDR3, 45 bases, with the frame set at the first base. The immunoSEQ assay amplified TCRB CDR3 regions from approximately 2 micrograms of genomic DNA, or from all available DNA when less than that amount was available. For multiplex PCR, 60 forward primers for TCR V beta segments and 13 reverse primers for J beta segments were used. Synthetic control templates were spiked into each sample at limiting dilution to estimate reads per starting template. The Illumina HiSeq System generated 87 bp sequencing reads. On the study's bioinformatics: To remove PCR and sequencing errors, closely related sequences were merged with a nearest neighbor algorithm. TCR overlap was measured as the percentage of unique tumor TCR beta sequences also present in the same patient's peripheral blood. TCRdb stores this immuneACCESS table with in-frame sequences only. Part of the clones is absent; in the studies checked, under half of the shortfall reflects unresolved V genes, and no reason is known for the rest. V and J calls and clone size come straight from that table; D and trimming were deduced from the DNA. Counted in this sample were about 58,000 clones; around 85% of them appeared once. Jointly, the top ten make up approximately 15% of the sample.

The TCR was taken from a human donor with glioblastoma. Sequenced here: blood, sampled after dendritic cell vaccination. Here the chain combines TRBV5-8 and TRBJ1-4; 7 of the junction bases match TRBD1. The nucleotide sequence is TGTGCCAGCAGCACGTGGACAGGTGGAAATGAAAAACTGTTTTTT. The encoded protein is CASSTWTGGNEKLFF.